The clone carrying this TCR beta chain was detected ten times or more. PBMCs were obtained from approximately 10 ml fresh peripheral blood. Germline V gives CDR1 MNHEY, CDR2 SMNVEV (reference sequence). After removal of 7 bases from V and 7 bases from J, the junction contained 9 bases not matched to a gene. The CDR3 extends over 16 amino acids. Amplification yielded TCR beta CDR3 regions, with RNA transcripts as the source. The HTBI set primed first-round TCR CDR3 RT-PCR. TCRdb processed the multiplex PCR reads anew with MiXCR; each CDR3 protein has one entry. Of about 580,000 distinct CDR3 sequences listed, approximately 15% are singletons. This sample was included in a study of T cells in Graves' hyperthyroidism and ophthalmopathy. Turning to the study itself: Upon initial diagnosis and before any treatment, peripheral blood was collected.

This receptor was identified in a woman aged 30 to 39 with Graves' hyperthyroidism that later progressed to Graves' ophthalmopathy. Material: blood. The chain uses TRBV27 and TRBJ2-2, with 13 bases that match TRBD2. CDR3 residues: CASIKLAGGPFGELFF. The DNA of the CDR3 is TGTGCCAGCATCAAACTAGCGGGAGGGCCTTTCGGGGAGCTGTTTTTT.